This TCR beta chain originates from a study of human T cells and chemical hapten exposure. This clonotype was seen a few times. Its antigen is unidentified. Study-wide findings and caveats: DPC sensitization produced no change in TCRs with frequency above 1 in 1000.

The template was total RNA from unfractionated whole blood. The library gave individual cDNA molecules unique molecular identifiers. As processed by the authors: Counts of TCRs in each sample centred on a median of about 95,000 and extended from approximately 25,000 to 650,000. From the 5' RACE reads, TCRdb called clonotypes with MiXCR, one entry per CDR3 protein. TCRdb's processing, not the authors', yielded these V and J calls. The table includes roughly 81,000 distinct CDR3 sequences, approximately 15% detected once. This CDR3 has 13 residues. The germline gives CDR1 SQVTM, CDR2 ANQGSEA. Trimming removed 4 bases at V and 6 bases at J, with 15 bases between.

This sequence was found in a female donor in good health. V and J are TRBV29-1 and TRBJ1-2, with D hard to call. CDR3 nucleotide sequence: TGCAGCGTTGTCGTCTCATTCGGGGATGGCTACACCTTC. Translating it yields CSVVVSFGDGYTF. Together with reference TRBV29-1 and TRBJ1-2, the CDR3 gives the full variable domain: SAVISQKPSRDICQRGTSLTIQCQVDSQVTMMFWYRQQPGQSLTLIATANQGSEATYESGFVIDKFPISRPNLTFSTLTVSNMSPEDSSIYLCSVVVSFGDGYTFGSGTRLTVV.